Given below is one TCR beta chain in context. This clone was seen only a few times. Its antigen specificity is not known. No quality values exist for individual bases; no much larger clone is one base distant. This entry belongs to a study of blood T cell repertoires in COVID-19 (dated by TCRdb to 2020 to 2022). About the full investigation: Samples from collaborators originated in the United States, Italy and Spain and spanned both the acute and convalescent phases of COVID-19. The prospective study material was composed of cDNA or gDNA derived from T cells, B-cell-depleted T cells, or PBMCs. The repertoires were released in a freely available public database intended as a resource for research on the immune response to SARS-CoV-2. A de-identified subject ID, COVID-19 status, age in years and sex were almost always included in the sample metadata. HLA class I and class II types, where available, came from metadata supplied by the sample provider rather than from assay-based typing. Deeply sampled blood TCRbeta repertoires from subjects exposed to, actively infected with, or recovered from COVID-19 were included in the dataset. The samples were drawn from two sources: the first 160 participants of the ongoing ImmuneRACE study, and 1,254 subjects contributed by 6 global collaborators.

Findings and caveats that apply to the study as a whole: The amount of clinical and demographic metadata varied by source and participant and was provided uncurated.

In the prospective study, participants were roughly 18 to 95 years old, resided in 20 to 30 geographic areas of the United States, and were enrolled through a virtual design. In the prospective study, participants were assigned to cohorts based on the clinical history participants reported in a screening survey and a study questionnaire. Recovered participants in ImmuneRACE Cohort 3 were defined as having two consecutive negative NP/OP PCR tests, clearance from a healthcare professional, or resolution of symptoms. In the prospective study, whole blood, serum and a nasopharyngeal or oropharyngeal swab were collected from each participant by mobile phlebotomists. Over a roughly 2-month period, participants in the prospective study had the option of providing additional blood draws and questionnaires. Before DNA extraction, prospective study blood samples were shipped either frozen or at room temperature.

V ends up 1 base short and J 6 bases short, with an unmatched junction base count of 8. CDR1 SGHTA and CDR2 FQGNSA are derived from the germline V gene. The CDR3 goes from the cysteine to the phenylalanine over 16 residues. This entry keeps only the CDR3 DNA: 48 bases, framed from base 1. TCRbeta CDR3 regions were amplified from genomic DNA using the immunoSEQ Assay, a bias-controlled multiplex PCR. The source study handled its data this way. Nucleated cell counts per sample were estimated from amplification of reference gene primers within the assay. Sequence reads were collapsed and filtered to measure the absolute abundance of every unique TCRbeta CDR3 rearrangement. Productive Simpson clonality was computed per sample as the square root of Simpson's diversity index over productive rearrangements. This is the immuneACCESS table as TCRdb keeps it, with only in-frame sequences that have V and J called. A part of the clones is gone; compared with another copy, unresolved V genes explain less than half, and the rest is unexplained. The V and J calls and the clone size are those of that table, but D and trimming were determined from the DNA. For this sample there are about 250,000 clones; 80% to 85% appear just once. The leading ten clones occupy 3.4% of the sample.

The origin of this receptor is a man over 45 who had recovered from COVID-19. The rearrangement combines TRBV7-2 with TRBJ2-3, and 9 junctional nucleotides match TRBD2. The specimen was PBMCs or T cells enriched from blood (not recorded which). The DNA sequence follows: TGTGCCAGCAGCTTAGTGGGTAGCGGGAGACCTGATACGCAGTATTTT. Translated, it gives CASSLVGSGRPDTQYF.